This T cell receptor (beta chain) comes out of a study of blood T cell repertoires in COVID-19. Study as a whole: Donors in the United States, Italy and Spain gave samples during acute or convalescent COVID-19.

Those enrolled in Seattle joined during active infection and were followed longitudinally afterward. Produced via immunoSEQ multiplex PCR; TCRdb's table is partial and in-frame only. This table has some 200,000 clones, approximately 91% appearing once. Looked up from germline, CDR1 is MNHEY and CDR2 is SVGEGT. With 5 bases clipped from V and 6 bases from J, the junction kept 11 bases outside the gene matches. The CDR3 is 15 residues long. The source is a man aged 50 to 59 with COVID-19, enrolled during active disease. This chain connects TRBV6-2 or TRBV6-3 to TRBJ2-7, with 9 positions matching TRBD1. The sequenced sample consisted of peripheral blood. CDR3 amino acids: CASSAGTGQGIEQYF. In DNA form, the CDR3 reads TGTGCCAGCAGTGCCGGCACGGGACAGGGCATCGAGCAGTACTTC.